A selection of T cell receptor beta chains follows, all from one sample in a study of blood T cell repertoires in COVID-19. Sequenced by immunoSEQ multiplex PCR; TCRdb stores in-frame clones only, minus some. This table holds a few hundred thousand clones, around 83% found once. Sequenced material: peripheral blood. The origin of the receptors is a human donor in a cohort sampled during active COVID-19. Each CDR3 is given with its conserved first and last residue. The D gene is left open where the match is weak. Part of the rows lack a size; the others show once, few, many or a class for expanded clones.

V gene: TRBV28; D gene: NA; J gene: TRBJ1-3; clone size: NA; CDR3 protein: CASSSPGDGSGNTIYF; CDR3 DNA: TGTGCCAGCAGTTCCCCAGGGGATGGCTCTGGAAACACCATATATTTT
V gene: TRBV7-6; D gene: TRBD2; J gene: TRBJ2-3; clone size: NA; CDR3 protein: CASSPLAGGPGGTDTQYF; CDR3 DNA: TGTGCCAGCAGCCCTCTAGCGGGAGGGCCAGGGGGCACAGATACGCAGTATTTT
V gene: TRBV28; D gene: TRBD2; J gene: TRBJ2-2; clone size: NA; CDR3 protein: CASSFSGRAGIGELFF; CDR3 DNA: TGTGCCAGCAGCTTTAGCGGGAGGGCCGGGATCGGGGAGCTGTTTTTT
V gene: TRBV2; D gene: NA; J gene: TRBJ2-4; clone size: NA; CDR3 protein: CASVREQLAKNIQYF; CDR3 DNA: TGTGCCAGCGTGAGAGAACAGCTAGCCAAAAACATTCAGTACTTC
V gene: TRBV11-2; D gene: NA; J gene: TRBJ2-1; clone size: NA; CDR3 protein: CASSLSSLSNEQFF; CDR3 DNA: TGTGCCAGCAGCTTATCCTCACTAAGCAATGAGCAGTTCTTC
V gene: TRBV6-5; D gene: NA; J gene: TRBJ2-1; clone size: NA; CDR3 protein: CASSYSNSRNEQFF; CDR3 DNA: TGTGCCAGCAGTTACTCGAATAGCCGAAATGAGCAGTTCTTC
V gene: TRBV6-5; D gene: NA; J gene: TRBJ1-1; clone size: NA; CDR3 protein: CASSYSGRNTEAFF; CDR3 DNA: TGTGCCAGCAGTTACAGTGGCAGAAACACTGAAGCTTTCTTT
V gene: TRBV7-2; D gene: TRBD1; J gene: TRBJ2-3; clone size: NA; CDR3 protein: CASSRDRVGADTQYF; CDR3 DNA: TGTGCCAGCAGCCGGGACAGGGTAGGTGCAGATACGCAGTATTTT
V gene: TRBV10-2; D gene: TRBD2; J gene: TRBJ2-2; clone size: once; CDR3 protein: CASRYTSGRGTGELFF; CDR3 DNA: TGCGCCAGCAGGTATACTAGCGGGAGAGGGACCGGGGAGCTGTTTTTT
V gene: TRBV5-1; D gene: NA; J gene: TRBJ2-7; clone size: NA; CDR3 protein: CASSLATGYEQYF; CDR3 DNA: TGCGCCAGCAGCTTGGCCACGGGCTACGAGCAGTACTTC
V gene: TRBV27; D gene: TRBD1; J gene: TRBJ2-7; clone size: NA; CDR3 protein: CASSRDRGGNEQYF; CDR3 DNA: TGTGCCAGCAGTCGCGACAGGGGTGGTAACGAGCAGTACTTC
V gene: TRBV19; D gene: TRBD1; J gene: TRBJ2-3; clone size: NA; CDR3 protein: CASRGTGGFGGVRDTQYF; CDR3 DNA: TGTGCCAGCAGAGGGACAGGGGGCTTTGGCGGGGTTCGGGATACGCAGTATTTT
V gene: TRBV2; D gene: TRBD1; J gene: TRBJ2-7; clone size: NA; CDR3 protein: CASSERTGGNEQYF; CDR3 DNA: TGTGCCAGCAGTGAGAGGACAGGGGGCAACGAGCAGTACTTC
V gene: TRBV2; D gene: TRBD2; J gene: TRBJ2-1; clone size: NA; CDR3 protein: CASSDVPWTSNNEQFF; CDR3 DNA: TGTGCCAGCAGTGATGTCCCTTGGACTAGCAACAATGAGCAGTTCTTC
V gene: TRBV28; D gene: NA; J gene: TRBJ2-3; clone size: NA; CDR3 protein: CASQSFTDTQYF; CDR3 DNA: TGTGCCAGCCAGTCCTTCACAGATACGCAGTATTTT
V gene: TRBV2; D gene: NA; J gene: TRBJ1-2; clone size: NA; CDR3 protein: CASSAQLHYGYTF; CDR3 DNA: TGTGCCAGCAGTGCACAGCTACACTATGGCTACACCTTC
V gene: TRBV18; D gene: NA; J gene: TRBJ2-1; clone size: NA; CDR3 protein: CASSPPDRGRRAGNEQFF; CDR3 DNA: TGTGCCAGCTCACCACCGGATCGGGGTAGGCGGGCGGGCAATGAGCAGTTCTTC
V gene: TRBV4-1; D gene: NA; J gene: TRBJ2-1; clone size: NA; CDR3 protein: CASSQGRASSYNEQFF; CDR3 DNA: TGCGCCAGCAGCCAAGGGCGGGCCAGCTCCTACAATGAGCAGTTCTTC